The 10 T cell receptor beta chains presented below share a single source sample, sequenced in a study of OX40 agonist ivuxolimab in advanced cancers. The protocol was immunoSEQ multiplex PCR, while the TCRdb copy is restricted to in-frame clones and leaves out a portion. Among around 90,000 clones, around 87% were seen once, and the ten largest hold more than 4%. Sequencing was performed on CD4+ or CD8+ T cells sorted from blood, taken in a trial of the OX40 agonist ivuxolimab. The receptors shown here come from an adult with an advanced solid tumor such as melanoma, head and neck, liver or kidney cancer.

The V and J genes are TRBV10-2 and TRBJ1-5; TRBD1 agrees at 7 bases. With 4 bases clipped from V and 0 bases from J, the junction kept 9 bases outside the gene matches. Per germline, CDR1 WSHSY and CDR2 SAAADI. CDR3 length equals 17 residues. CDR3 amino acids: CASSASRGEYSNQPQHF. The CDR3 DNA is TGCGCCAGCAGTGCGAGCAGGGGGGAATATAGCAATCAGCCCCAGCATTTT.

The genes are TRBV19 and TRBJ2-2; 8 bases match TRBD1. Germline V gene lookup returns CDR1 LNHDA and CDR2 SQIVND (reference sequence). This CDR3 is built from 13 residues. V shed 9 bases, J shed 6 bases, and the junction held 6 bases outside the gene matches. The chain's CDR3 is CASTGTGAGELFF. The CDR3 DNA is TGTGCCAGCACCGGGACAGGAGCCGGGGAGCTGTTTTTT.

The V and J genes are TRBV6-6 and TRBJ2-7; D gene unclear. The CDR3 is made up of 11 amino acids. Trimming shortened V by 5 bases and J by 2 bases, and 4 bases separated the two germline ends. The V gene's germline CDR1 is MNHNY and CDR2 SVGAGI (reference sequence). The CDR3 here is CASSEPYEQYV. CDR3 sequence (DNA): TGTGCCAGCAGTGAGCCCTACGAGCAGTACGTC.

The genes are TRBV28 and TRBJ2-4, with D possibly being TRBD1 (5 bases). Germline V lookup: CDR1 MDHEN, CDR2 SYDVKM. The CDR3 is 16 residues long. The V end was cut by 10 bases, the J end by 0 bases, with 19 bases between. In DNA, the CDR3 is TGTGCCACCCAACCGCAGGGAAAACTAGCCAAAAACATTCAGTACTTC. It codes for CATQPQGKLAKNIQYF.

The genes are TRBV7-9 and TRBJ1-3, with a weak D call TRBD1 (6 bases). Per the germline V gene, CDR1 is SEHNR and CDR2 is FQNEAQ (reference sequence). V was trimmed by 7 bases and J by 0 bases, leaving 16 bases between them. CDR3 length: 16 amino acids. This CDR3 is CASTPLRGASGNTIYF. CDR3 nucleotide sequence: TGTGCCAGCACCCCGTTGAGGGGGGCCTCTGGAAACACCATATATTTT. Full variable domain (rest looked up from reference TRBV7-9 and TRBJ1-3): DTGVSQNPRHKITKRGQNVTFRCDPISEHNRLYWYRQTLGQGPEFLTYFQNEAQLEKSRLLSDRFSAERPKGSFSTLEIQRTEQGDSAMYLCASTPLRGASGNTIYFGEGSWLTVV.

This chain joins TRBV5-1 and TRBJ1-3, with D maybe TRBD1 (6 bases). Germline-derived CDR1 and CDR2 are SGHRS and YFSETQ. This CDR3 spans 14 amino acids. Trimming pared 4 bases from V and 4 bases from J, leaving 12 bases between. CDR3 protein: CASSVRGSGNTIYF. CDR3 bases: TGCGCCAGCAGCGTAAGGGGGTCAGGAAACACCATATATTTT.

This chain connects TRBV19 to TRBJ2-1; weak D call: TRBD2 (6 bases). Trimming removed 5 bases at V and 5 bases at J, with 13 bases between. Germline V gene lookup returns CDR1 LNHDA and CDR2 SQIVND (reference sequence). The length of the CDR3 is 14 residues. CDR3 sequence reads: CASSPGLIHNEQFF. Here the CDR3 DNA reads TGTGCCAGTAGTCCGGGACTCATCCACAATGAGCAGTTCTTC. The full variable domain, rest sourced from reference TRBV19 and TRBJ2-1, is DGGITQSPKYLFRKEGQNVTLSCEQNLNHDAMYWYRQDPGQGLRLIYYSQIVNDFQKGDIAEGYSVSREKKESFPLTVTSAQKNPTAFYLCASSPGLIHNEQFFGPGTRLTVL.

V and J are TRBV5-1 and TRBJ2-5; 8 nucleotides line up with TRBD2. Germline CDR1 and CDR2: SGHRS and YFSETQ. V was clipped by 1 base and J by 5 bases; unmatched bases: 7. This CDR3 is 15 amino acids long. The CDR3 loop is CASSLLPGGWETQYF. CDR3 coding DNA: TGCGCCAGCAGCTTGTTACCGGGAGGGTGGGAGACCCAGTACTTC.

This chain links TRBV27 with TRBJ2-5, with 13 bases that match TRBD2. Germline V gene data show CDR1 as MNHEY and CDR2 as SMNVEV (reference sequence). V was clipped by 5 bases and J by 5 bases; unmatched bases: 8. CDR3 size: 16 residues. The CDR3 DNA reads as TGTGCCAGCAGTACACAGGGACTAGCGGGAAGGGAGACCCAGTACTTC. Translated: CASSTQGLAGRETQYF.

The rearrangement links TRBV5-5 to TRBJ1-5, with 10 bases matching TRBD1. The CDR3 is made up of 16 amino acids. Unmatched junction bases numbered 4, after V lost 4 bases and J lost 0 bases. From germline, CDR1 is SGHKS and CDR2 YYEKEE (reference sequence). CDR3 residues: CASSLGQGDSNQPQHF. The CDR3 DNA follows: TGTGCCAGCAGCCTCGGACAGGGGGATAGCAATCAGCCCCAGCATTTT. Full variable domain (missing parts from reference TRBV5-5 and TRBJ1-5): DAGVTQSPTHLIKTRGQQVTLRCSPISGHKSVSWYQQVLGQGPQFIFQYYEKEERGRGNFPDRFSARQFPNYSSELNVNALLLGDSALYLCASSLGQGDSNQPQHFGDGTRLSIL.